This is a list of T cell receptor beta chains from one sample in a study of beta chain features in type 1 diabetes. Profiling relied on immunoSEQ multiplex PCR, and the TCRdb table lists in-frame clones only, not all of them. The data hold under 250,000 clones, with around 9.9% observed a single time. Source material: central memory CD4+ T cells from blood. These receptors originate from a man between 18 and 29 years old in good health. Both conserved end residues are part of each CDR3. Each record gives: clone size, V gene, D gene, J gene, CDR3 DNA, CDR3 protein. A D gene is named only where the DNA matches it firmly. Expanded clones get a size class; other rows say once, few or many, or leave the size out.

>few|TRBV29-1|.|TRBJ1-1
TGCAGCGTTAGACGGAACACTGAAGCTTTCTTT
CSVRRNTEAFF
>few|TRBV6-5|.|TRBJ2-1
TGTGCCAGCACCCTTCTCGGGCGGGGTGAGCAGTTCTTC
CASTLLGRGEQFF
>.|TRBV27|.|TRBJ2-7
TGTGCCAGCAGTTTATTGCCCGGAGACTCCTACGAGCAGTACTTC
CASSLLPGDSYEQYF
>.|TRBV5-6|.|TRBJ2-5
TGTGCCAGCAGCCTGGACCTCCGGGAGACCCAGTACTTC
CASSLDLRETQYF
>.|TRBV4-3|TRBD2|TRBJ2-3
TGCGCCAGCAGCCAAGAAGGACTAGCAGAGGCCACGCAGTATTTT
CASSQEGLAEATQYF
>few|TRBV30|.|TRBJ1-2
TGTGCCTGGAATCGGGTCGGAGGGGGCTATGGCTACACCTTC
CAWNRVGGGYGYTF
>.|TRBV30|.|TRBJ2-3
TGTGCCTGGAATATAGCGGCAACCACAGATACGCAGTATTTT
CAWNIAATTDTQYF
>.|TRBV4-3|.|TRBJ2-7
TGCGCCAGCAGCCAACATGAGAGTGGGCAGGGCCTCGACGAGCAGTACTTC
CASSQHESGQGLDEQYF
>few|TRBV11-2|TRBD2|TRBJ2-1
TGTGCCAGCAGCTTGCAGGGACTAGCGGGAGTCAAGCAGTTCTTC
CASSLQGLAGVKQFF
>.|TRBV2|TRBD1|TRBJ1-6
TGTGCCAGCGGGGACAGGGGAGCATCCCTCCACTTT
CASGDRGASLHF
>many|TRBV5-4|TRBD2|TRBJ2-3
TGTGCCAGCAGCTCAAGGACTAGCGGGACAGATACGCAGTATTTT
CASSSRTSGTDTQYF
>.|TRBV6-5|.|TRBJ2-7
TGTGCCAGCAGTTATGGGGGGCGCGCCAACGAGCAGTACTTC
CASSYGGRANEQYF
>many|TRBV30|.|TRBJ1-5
TGTGCCTGGAGTGTCGGTAGCAATCAGCCCCAGCATTTT
CAWSVGSNQPQHF
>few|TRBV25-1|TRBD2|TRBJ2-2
TGTGCCAGCAGTGAATCTCCAGGGAGGGACACCGGGGAGCTGTTTTTT
CASSESPGRDTGELFF
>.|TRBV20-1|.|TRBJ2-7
TGCAGTGCTAGGGGCTACTACGAGCAGTACTTC
CSARGYYEQYF
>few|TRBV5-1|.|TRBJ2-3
TGCGCCAGCAGCGCCGACCGCCCCACAGATACGCAGTATTTT
CASSADRPTDTQYF
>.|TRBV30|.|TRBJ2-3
TGTGCCTGGACCCCCCCGGCGAATACAGATACGCAGTATTTT
CAWTPPANTDTQYF
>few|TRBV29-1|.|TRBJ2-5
TGCAGCGTTCAGGGAGGACAAGAGACCCAGTACTTC
CSVQGGQETQYF
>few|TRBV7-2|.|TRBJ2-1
TGTGCCAGCAGCTTAGGGTTCTCCTACAATGAGCAGTTCTTC
CASSLGFSYNEQFF
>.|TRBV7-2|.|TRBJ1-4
TGTGCCAGCAGCGAACAGACAGGCCGAAATGAAAAACTGTTTTTT
CASSEQTGRNEKLFF
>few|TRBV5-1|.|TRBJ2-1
TGCGCCAGCAGCTTGGACGCTGGGGCTAACAATGAGCAGTTCTTC
CASSLDAGANNEQFF
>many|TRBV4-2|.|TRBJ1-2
TGTGCCAGCAGCCAAGCCCCCAGGGGAGGCTATGGCTACACCTTC
CASSQAPRGGYGYTF
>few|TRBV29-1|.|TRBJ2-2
TGCAGCGCGGGAGAGGGTCAAACCGGGGAGCTGTTTTTT
CSAGEGQTGELFF
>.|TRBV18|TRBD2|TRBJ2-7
TGTGCCAGCTCACCAATCCCGGGACTAGCGGTATACGAGCAGTACTTC
CASSPIPGLAVYEQYF
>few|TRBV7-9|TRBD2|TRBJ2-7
TGTGCCAGCAGTCCTAGCGGGAGTTTCGACGAGCAGTACTTC
CASSPSGSFDEQYF
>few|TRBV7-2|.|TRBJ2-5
TGTGCCAGCAGCTTAAGTTTAGAAGAGACCCAGTACTTC
CASSLSLEETQYF